This TCR beta chain was obtained from a study of beta chain features in type 1 diabetes. CDR1 is SGHRS and CDR2 is YFSETQ in the germline V gene. The CDR3 consists of 13 residues. With 4 bases clipped from V and 4 bases from J, the junction kept 5 bases outside the gene matches. Expressed TCRB transcripts were sequenced, since all the RNA that had been isolated was reverse transcribed. Method: immunoSEQ multiplex PCR; TCRdb's copy keeps in-frame clones and lacks some. Here the sample spans some 660,000 clones, about an eighth being singletons. It was one heparinised blood draw, averaging about 116 mL, that each donor gave. Central memory, naive, regulatory and stem cell-like memory CD4+ cells were sorted by CD45RO/CCR7/CD25/CD127/CD95/CD27. Study results and caveats: The study found moderately but significantly shorter TCRB CDR3s in all four CD4+ subsets of Type 1 diabetes patients. When cDNA is sequenced, cells with high TCR expression could be over-represented.

This clone turned up a few times. No antigen is known for it. The sequence was collected from a man younger than 35 with type 1 diabetes. Sequenced material: naive CD4+ T cells from blood. This chain links TRBV5-1 with TRBJ2-7; 7 bases align to TRBD1. CDR3 region: CASSQDRRYEQYF. The CDR3 DNA reads as TGCGCCAGCAGCCAGGACAGGAGGTACGAGCAGTACTTC.